This T cell receptor beta chain originates from a study of T cells in narcolepsy. About the study: Patients with NT1 or NT2 and healthy control donors were enrolled. Study-level points and caveats: Blood of same and different patients, but not healthy controls, reportedly held recurring autoreactive clonotypes. Comparing one patient's CSF and blood CD4+ clonotypes highlighted HCRT- and TRIB2-specific autoreactive clonotypes. In some patient and control memory CD4+ samples, autoreactive clones were absent.

On this clone itself: Antigen: not known.

Assay used: immunoSEQ multiplex PCR; TCRdb lists only in-frame clones, some missing. This table has 25,000 to 35,000 clones, 90% appearing once. Sample: CD45RA- memory CD4+ T cells from PBMCs. The TCR sequence derives from a human donor with narcolepsy.

The CDR3 coding sequence is TGTGCCAGCAGCGTGGCTAGCGGGAGAACCTACAATGAGCAGTTCTTC. Translating gives CASSVASGRTYNEQFF. The chain recombines TRBV9 with TRBJ2-1, with 10 bases lining up with TRBD2. The V segment lost 2 bases and the J segment 2 bases; nucleotides outside the gene matches: 4. This CDR3 is 16 amino acids long. CDR1 SGDLS and CDR2 YYNGEE come from the germline V gene.